This is a list of T cell receptor beta chains from one sample in a study of blood T cell repertoires in COVID-19. The assay was immunoSEQ multiplex PCR, and TCRdb's table has in-frame clones only and misses some. The data contain approximately 240,000 clones, approximately 92% of them singletons. Sequencing was carried out using PBMCs or T cells enriched from blood (not recorded which). The receptors originated from a woman between 18 and 30 years old in a cohort exposed to, infected with or recovered from COVID-19 (not recorded which). Both conserved end residues are part of each CDR3. A D gene is named only where the DNA matches it firmly. A row's size may be missing; if present it is once, few, many or a size class.

D gene,clone size,J gene,V gene,CDR3 protein,CDR3 DNA
-,-,TRBJ1-2,TRBV7-2,CASSLGAKAYTF,TGTGCCAGCAGCTTGGGGGCGAAGGCCTACACCTTC
-,-,TRBJ1-1,TRBV3-1/TRBV3-2,CASSHFPQGTNTEAFF,TGTGCCAGCAGCCACTTTCCGCAGGGTACGAACACTGAAGCTTTCTTT
TRBD1,once,TRBJ2-1,TRBV6-1,CASSELGATGKFF,TGTGCCAGCAGTGAATTGGGCGCGACAGGGAAATTCTTC
TRBD1,-,TRBJ1-5,TRBV19,CASSNYLRGSNQPQHF,TGTGCCAGTAGTAATTACCTCAGGGGGAGCAATCAGCCCCAGCATTTT
-,-,TRBJ2-7,TRBV6-5,CASSYSSGPYEQYF,TGTGCCAGCAGTTACTCTTCGGGTCCGTACGAGCAGTACTTC
TRBD2,-,TRBJ2-4,TRBV27,CASRIAGGDIQYF,TGTGCCAGCAGAATAGCGGGAGGGGACATTCAGTACTTC
TRBD2,-,TRBJ2-7,TRBV7-9,CASSLGGGATYEQYF,TGTGCCAGCAGCTTAGGGGGAGGGGCCACCTACGAGCAGTACTTC
TRBD1,-,TRBJ2-5,TRBV18,CASSPYDRDSETQYF,TGTGCCAGCTCACCTTATGACCGGGACAGCGAGACCCAGTACTTC
TRBD2,-,TRBJ2-1,TRBV5-1,CASSLEPGLAGYNEQFF,TGCGCCAGCAGCTTGGAGCCGGGACTAGCGGGCTACAATGAGCAGTTCTTC
TRBD1,few,TRBJ2-7,TRBV7-9,CASSIRDRAYEQYF,TGTGCCAGCAGCATCCGGGACAGGGCCTACGAGCAGTACTTC
-,once,TRBJ1-5,TRBV5-1,CASSLDPGAQPQHF,TGCGCCAGCAGCTTGGACCCAGGGGCTCAGCCCCAGCATTTT
-,-,TRBJ1-1,TRBV19,CASQMTPGPEAFF,TGTGCCAGCCAGATGACCCCAGGTCCTGAAGCTTTCTTT
TRBD1,once,TRBJ1-6,TRBV18,CASSIGDSNSPLHF,TGTGCCAGCTCGATTGGGGACAGTAATTCACCCCTCCACTTT
TRBD2,-,TRBJ2-1,TRBV11-3,CASSLDSGSVASNEQFF,TGTGCCAGCAGCTTAGATAGCGGGAGTGTTGCGAGCAATGAGCAGTTCTTC
-,-,TRBJ2-7,TRBV2,CASSESEGASYEQYF,TGTGCCAGCAGTGAAAGTGAAGGGGCGAGCTACGAGCAGTACTTC
-,few,TRBJ1-1,TRBV27,CASRISRLNTEAFF,TGTGCCAGCAGGATATCCCGGTTGAACACTGAAGCTTTCTTT
-,-,TRBJ1-1,TRBV25-1,CASSEAGIQNTEAFF,TGTGCCAGCAGTGAGGCAGGGATCCAAAACACTGAAGCTTTCTTT
TRBD2,-,TRBJ2-3,TRBV5-1,CASSLVGRTDTQYF,TGCGCCAGCAGCTTGGTCGGGAGGACAGATACGCAGTATTTT
TRBD1,-,TRBJ2-4,TRBV5-4,CASSGDRENIQYF,TGTGCCAGCAGCGGCGACAGGGAAAACATTCAGTACTTC
-,-,TRBJ1-5,TRBV10-3,CASQDSSDQPQHF,TGTGCCTCCCAGGACAGCTCAGATCAGCCCCAGCATTTT
-,few,TRBJ1-2,TRBV2,CASSTGTLNGYTF,TGTGCCAGCAGTACCGGGACATTGAATGGCTACACCTTC
-,-,TRBJ2-5,TRBV14,CASSQVVRAETQYF,TGTGCCAGCAGCCAAGTGGTCAGGGCTGAGACCCAGTACTTC
TRBD1,-,TRBJ1-1,TRBV29-1,CSVGRGRTEAFF,TGCAGCGTTGGCAGGGGGCGGACTGAAGCTTTCTTT
TRBD1,-,TRBJ1-6,TRBV6-5,CASSYSTGINSPLHF,TGTGCCAGCAGTTACTCGACAGGGATTAATTCACCCCTCCACTTT
-,-,TRBJ1-1,TRBV14,CASSQTLANTEAFF,TGTGCCAGCAGCCAAACGCTAGCCAACACTGAAGCTTTCTTT
-,few,TRBJ1-1,TRBV4-2,CASSPSRNALEAFF,TGTGCCAGCAGCCCATCGCGCAATGCTCTTGAAGCTTTCTTT
-,once,TRBJ2-1,TRBV9,CASSVATSGEMQFF,TGTGCCAGCAGCGTAGCTACCTCGGGGGAAATGCAGTTCTTC
-,few,TRBJ2-5,TRBV11-2,CASSRGANQETQYF,TGTGCCAGCAGCCGCGGGGCCAACCAAGAGACCCAGTACTTC
-,-,TRBJ2-1,TRBV7-9,CASSVARVDYNEQFF,TGTGCCAGCAGCGTAGCCAGGGTTGACTACAATGAGCAGTTCTTC
-,few,TRBJ2-5,TRBV2,CASRRQETQYF,TGTGCCAGCAGGCGCCAAGAGACCCAGTACTTC
-,-,TRBJ1-1,TRBV7-9,CASSLAGGGDEAFF,TGTGCCAGCAGCTTAGCGGGAGGGGGTGATGAAGCTTTCTTT
-,-,TRBJ2-1,TRBV29-1,CSGSGERDYNEQFF,TGCAGCGGTTCAGGGGAAAGGGACTACAATGAGCAGTTCTTC
-,-,TRBJ2-1,TRBV15,CATSSWTGYNEQFF,TGTGCCACCAGCAGTTGGACTGGATACAATGAGCAGTTCTTC
-,-,TRBJ1-2,TRBV27,CASSLRQAWGYGYTF,TGTGCCAGCAGTCTTCGACAGGCCTGGGGCTATGGCTACACCTTC
TRBD1,once,TRBJ2-3,TRBV27,CASTPFGSGGDTQYF,TGTGCCAGCACCCCATTCGGGTCAGGGGGCGATACGCAGTATTTT
-,-,TRBJ2-3,TRBV18,CASSPRLGGGTRFSDTQYF,TGTGCCAGCTCACCCAGACTGGGTGGAGGGACCCGGTTTTCGGATACGCAGTATTTT
TRBD2,-,TRBJ2-7,TRBV11-2,CASSFGEGRKLYEQYF,TGTGCCAGCAGCTTTGGGGAGGGTCGGAAACTCTACGAGCAGTACTTC
TRBD2,-,TRBJ2-1,TRBV7-8,CASSPSGVENEQFF,TGTGCCAGCAGCCCCAGCGGGGTAGAAAATGAGCAGTTCTTC
-,-,TRBJ2-7,TRBV7-9,CASTWEEAYEQYF,TGTGCCAGCACCTGGGAGGAGGCCTACGAGCAGTACTTC
TRBD1,-,TRBJ2-7,TRBV19,CASSIIWGTGTYEQYF,TGTGCCAGTAGCATAATCTGGGGGACAGGAACCTACGAGCAGTACTTC
TRBD1,-,TRBJ1-4,TRBV11-2,CASSLESRTGGRKLFF,TGTGCCAGCAGCTTAGAGTCTAGGACAGGGGGCAGGAAACTGTTTTTT
-,once,TRBJ1-1,TRBV5-1,CASSLDPRGRGTEAFF,TGCGCCAGCAGCTTGGACCCCCGCGGGAGGGGTACTGAAGCTTTCTTT
-,few,TRBJ1-5,TRBV27,CASSLTGSHQPQHF,TGTGCCAGCAGCCTCACAGGGTCCCATCAGCCCCAGCATTTT
TRBD1,-,TRBJ1-5,TRBV19,CASQDRGKGNQPQHF,TGTGCCAGCCAAGACAGGGGCAAGGGCAATCAGCCCCAGCATTTT
-,once,TRBJ2-3,TRBV9,CASSVEQGGDTQYF,TGTGCCAGCAGCGTAGAGCAGGGTGGAGATACGCAGTATTTT
-,-,TRBJ2-2,TRBV29-1,CIGIQGPGELFF,TGCATCGGTATACAGGGACCCGGGGAGCTGTTTTTT
-,-,TRBJ2-3,TRBV7-2,CASSLVGQEVDTQYF,TGTGCCAGCAGCTTAGTTGGCCAGGAGGTAGATACGCAGTATTTT
-,-,TRBJ1-5,TRBV19,CASSPPLEGLYQPQHF,TGTGCCAGTAGTCCACCTCTGGAAGGACTTTATCAGCCCCAGCATTTT
-,-,TRBJ1-2,TRBV2,CAGNRRNYGYTF,TGTGCCGGAAATCGGAGGAACTATGGCTACACCTTC
-,-,TRBJ1-5,TRBV15,CATSRDQDRGNQPQHF,TGTGCCACCAGCAGAGATCAAGACAGAGGCAATCAGCCCCAGCATTTT
-,-,TRBJ1-5,TRBV6-4,CASSEQGGQPQHF,TGTGCCAGCAGTGAGCAGGGTGGTCAGCCCCAGCATTTT
TRBD1,-,TRBJ2-3,TRBV6-4,CASSEGQGHTDTQYF,TGTGCCAGCAGTGAGGGACAGGGACACACAGATACGCAGTATTTT
TRBD2,-,TRBJ2-3,TRBV10-3,CAIRTILAGNTDTQYF,TGTGCCATCAGGACAATACTAGCGGGTAACACAGATACGCAGTATTTT
-,-,TRBJ2-3,TRBV11-3,CASSPGRAGATDTQYF,TGTGCCAGCAGCCCCGGCCGGGCGGGGGCCACAGATACGCAGTATTTT
-,-,TRBJ1-2,TRBV6-5,CASKLPPGAGYTF,TGTGCCAGCAAACTCCCCCCTGGGGCCGGCTACACCTTC
TRBD1,-,TRBJ2-1,TRBV10-1,CASSEGQGMNEQFF,TGCGCCAGCAGTGAGGGACAGGGTATGAATGAGCAGTTCTTC
-,-,TRBJ1-1,TRBV27,CASSAQQDTEAFF,TGTGCCAGCAGTGCACAACAGGACACTGAAGCTTTCTTT